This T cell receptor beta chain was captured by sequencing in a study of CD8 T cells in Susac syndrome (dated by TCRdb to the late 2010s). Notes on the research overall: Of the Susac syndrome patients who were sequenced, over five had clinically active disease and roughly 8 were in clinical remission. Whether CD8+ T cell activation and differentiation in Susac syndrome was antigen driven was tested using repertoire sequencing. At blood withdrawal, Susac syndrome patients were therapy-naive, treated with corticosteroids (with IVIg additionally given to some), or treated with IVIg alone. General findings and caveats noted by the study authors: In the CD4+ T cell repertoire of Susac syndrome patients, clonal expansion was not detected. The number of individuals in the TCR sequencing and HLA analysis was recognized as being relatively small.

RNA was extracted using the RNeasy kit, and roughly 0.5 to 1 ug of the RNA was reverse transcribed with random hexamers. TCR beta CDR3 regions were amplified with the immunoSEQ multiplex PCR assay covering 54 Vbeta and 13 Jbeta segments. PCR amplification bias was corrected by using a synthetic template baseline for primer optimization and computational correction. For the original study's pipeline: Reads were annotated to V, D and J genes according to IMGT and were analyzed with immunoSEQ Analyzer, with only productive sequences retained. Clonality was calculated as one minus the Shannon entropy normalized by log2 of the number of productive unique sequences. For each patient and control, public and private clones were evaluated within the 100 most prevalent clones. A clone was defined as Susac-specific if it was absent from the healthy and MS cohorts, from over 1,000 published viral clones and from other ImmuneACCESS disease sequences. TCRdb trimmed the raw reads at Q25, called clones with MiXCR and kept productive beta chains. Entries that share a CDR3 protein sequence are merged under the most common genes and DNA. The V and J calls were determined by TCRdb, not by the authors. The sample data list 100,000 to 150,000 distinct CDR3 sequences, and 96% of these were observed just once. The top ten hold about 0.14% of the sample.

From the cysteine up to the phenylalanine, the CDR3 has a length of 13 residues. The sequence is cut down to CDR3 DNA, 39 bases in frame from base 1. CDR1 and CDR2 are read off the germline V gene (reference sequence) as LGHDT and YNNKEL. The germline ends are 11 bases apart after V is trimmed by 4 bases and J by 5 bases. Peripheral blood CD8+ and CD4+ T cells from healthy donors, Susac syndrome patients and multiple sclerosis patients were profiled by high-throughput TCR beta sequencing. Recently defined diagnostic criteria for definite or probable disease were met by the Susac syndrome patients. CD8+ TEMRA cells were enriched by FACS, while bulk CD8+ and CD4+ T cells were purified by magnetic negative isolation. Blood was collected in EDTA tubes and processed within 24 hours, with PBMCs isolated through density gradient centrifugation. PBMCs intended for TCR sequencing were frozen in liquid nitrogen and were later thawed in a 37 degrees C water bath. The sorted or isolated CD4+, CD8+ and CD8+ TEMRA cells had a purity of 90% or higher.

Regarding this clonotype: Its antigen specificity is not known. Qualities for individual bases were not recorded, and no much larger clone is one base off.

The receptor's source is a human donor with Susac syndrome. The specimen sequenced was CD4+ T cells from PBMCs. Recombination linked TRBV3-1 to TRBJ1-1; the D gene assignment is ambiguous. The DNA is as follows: TGTGCCAGCAGCCCTAGGTCGGGGACTGAAGCTTTCTTT. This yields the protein CASSPRSGTEAFF.